This T cell receptor (beta chain) was sequenced in a study of blood T cell repertoires in COVID-19. Study-wide background: Acute and convalescent COVID-19 samples came from the United States, Italy and Spain. PBMCs, B-cell-depleted T cells, or T cells provided the cDNA or gDNA that made up the material.

CDR1 is KGHSH, CDR2 LQKENI, per germline. The CDR3 has 11 residues. V dropped 3 bases and J dropped 14 bases, with 10 bases sitting between them. In the authors' methods: For nucleated cells, counts were estimated from reference gene primer amplification. TCRdb's table, derived via immunoSEQ multiplex PCR, lists solely in-frame clones and lacks some. The V and J calls and clone size are taken from that table; D and trimming were inferred from the DNA. Here the sample spans almost 350,000 clones, around nine tenths being singletons. This sequence was found in a woman aged 55 to 70 with COVID-19, enrolled during active disease. Specimen: peripheral blood. The V and J genes are TRBV18 and TRBJ1-4; weak D call: TRBD1 (6 bases). CDR3 loop: CASSPGTNLFF. The CDR3 bases are TGTGCCAGCTCACCCGGGACAAATCTGTTTTTT. The full variable domain, in which reference TRBV18 and TRBJ1-4 provide the parts outside the CDR3, is NAGVMQNPRHLVRRRGQEARLRCSPMKGHSHVYWYRQLPEEGLKFMVYLQKENIIDESGMPKERFSAEFPKEGPSILRIQQVVRGDSAAYFCASSPGTNLFFGSGTQLSVL.